Presented here are 28 T cell receptor beta chains from one specimen sequenced in a study of CD8 T cells in Susac syndrome. It was with random hexamers that 0.5 to 1 ug RNA was reverse transcribed. TCRdb passed the immunoSEQ multiplex PCR reads through MiXCR, listing each CDR3 protein once. Of around 80,000 distinct CDR3 sequences in the sample, approximately 94% were seen once. The material sequenced was CD8+ T cells from PBMCs. These receptors were taken from a human donor with Susac syndrome.

The chain recombines TRBV18 with TRBJ2-1; D unclear. Trimming took off 3 bases at V and 0 bases at J, with 15 bases between the two ends. Germline V gene lookup returns CDR1 KGHSH and CDR2 LQKENI. This CDR3 has 17 amino acids. CDR3 amino acids: CASSPTTRLSSYNEQFF. CDR3 bases: TGTGCCAGCTCACCCACGACTCGCTTGAGCTCCTACAATGAGCAGTTCTTC.

The CDR3 DNA reads TGCAGTGCTAGCCGGTTTTCGGGACTAGCGGGAGACGAGCAGTACTTC. Translation gives CSASRFSGLAGDEQYF. The chain uses TRBV20-1 and TRBJ2-7, with TRBD2 matching over 14 bases. The CDR3 loop spans 16 amino acids. The germline gives CDR1 DFQATT, CDR2 SNEGSKA (reference sequence). V gave up 3 bases and J gave up 5 bases; unmatched junction bases: 9.

V usage is TRBV9 and J usage is TRBJ1-1; TRBD1 might be the D (6 bases). Trimming removed 3 bases at V and 2 bases at J, with 20 bases between. The CDR3 totals 17 residues. The germline V gene encodes CDR1 SGDLS and CDR2 YYNGEE. The CDR3 region is CASSALGGTYQNTEAFF. The CDR3 bases are TGTGCCAGCAGCGCGTTAGGAGGGACATACCAAAACACTGAAGCTTTCTTT.

The chain carries TRBV4-1 and TRBJ2-3, with 7 bases lining up with TRBD2. CDR1 and CDR2 (germline): MGHRA, YSYEKL. Unmatched junction bases numbered 11, after V lost 4 bases and J lost 4 bases. The CDR3 has 16 residues. In DNA, the CDR3 is TGCGCCAGCAGCCCCGTGGGGGGGATAGTGGCAGATACGCAGTATTTT. This gives the protein CASSPVGGIVADTQYF.

This clonotype was observed a single time. The chain combines TRBV7-2 with TRBJ1-6; 7 bases are shared with TRBD1. This CDR3 comprises 14 residues. CDR1 and CDR2 (germline): SGHTA, FQGNSA. V trimming: 6 bases; J trimming: 5 bases; junction bases outside the gene matches: 4. The CDR3 protein is CASRTTGDNSPLHF. In nucleotides, the CDR3 is TGTGCCAGCAGGACTACAGGGGATAATTCACCCCTCCACTTT.

V is TRBV28 and J is TRBJ1-2; 8 bases are shared with TRBD1. V shed 3 bases, J shed 4 bases, and the junction held 7 bases outside the gene matches. This CDR3 spans 15 amino acids. Germline V gene sequence: CDR1 MDHEN, CDR2 SYDVKM. In DNA form, the CDR3 reads TGTGCCAGCAGTTTCCGACAGGGGAGGGGCTATGGCTACACCTTC. Translated: CASSFRQGRGYGYTF.

The chain is built from TRBV21-1 and TRBJ1-4. TRBV21-1 is described as a pseudogene. This CDR3 is 12 amino acids long. In nucleotides, the CDR3 is TGTGCCAGCACCCTTGCTAATGAAAAACTGTTTTTT. This translates into CASTLANEKLFF.

J is TRBJ1-1 and V is TRBV6-5; D is unresolved. The CDR3 totals 11 residues. The V gene lost 4 bases and the J gene lost 8 bases, with 8 bases spanning the gap. Germline V CDR1 and CDR2: MNHEY, SVGAGI. The CDR3 DNA sequence: TGTGCCAGCAGTTCATGGGTAGAAGCTTTCTTT. This gives the protein CASSSWVEAFF.

J is TRBJ2-5 and V is TRBV29-1; D may be TRBD2 (5 bases). V was trimmed by 4 bases and J by 5 bases, leaving 14 bases between them. The germline V gene has CDR1 SQVTM and CDR2 ANQGSEA. The length of the CDR3 is 13 residues. Written as DNA, the CDR3 is TGCAGCGTTGCGGGGAGTTGGGCGGAGACCCAGTACTTC. It specifies CSVAGSWAETQYF.

This chain links TRBV7-9 with TRBJ1-1; no definite D call. CDR1 and CDR2 (germline): SEHNR, FQNEAQ (reference sequence). V was trimmed by 6 bases and J by 5 bases, leaving 10 bases between them. The CDR3 is 12 residues long. CDR3 residues: CASSQVRTEAFF. Here the CDR3 DNA reads TGTGCCAGCAGTCAGGTTCGAACTGAAGCTTTCTTT.

J is TRBJ2-1 and V is TRBV12-3 or TRBV12-4, with TRBD2 matching 10 bases. The CDR3 consists of 16 residues. The ends lost 2 bases at V and 5 bases at J; junction bases unmatched: 6. In DNA, the CDR3 is TGTGCCAGCAGTTTAATGTCTAGCGGGAGCAACAATGAGCAGTTCTTC. As protein: CASSLMSSGSNNEQFF.

V usage is TRBV20-1 and J usage is TRBJ2-1, with 8 bases identical to TRBD2. With 5 bases clipped from V and 4 bases from J, the junction kept 10 bases outside the gene matches. This CDR3 is built from 15 residues. Germline loops: CDR1 DFQATT, CDR2 SNEGSKA (reference sequence). The chain's CDR3 is CSACGSGREYNEQFF. The CDR3 nucleotides read TGCAGTGCTTGTGGGTCCGGGAGGGAATACAATGAGCAGTTCTTC.

The rearrangement joins TRBV20-1 to TRBJ1-1; perhaps TRBD1 as D (5 bases). The CDR3 loop spans 13 amino acids. The V gene lost 5 bases and the J gene lost 3 bases, with 13 bases spanning the gap. The germline CDR1 and CDR2 sequences are DFQATT and SNEGSKA (reference sequence). In DNA form, the CDR3 reads TGCAGTGCTCCGATCCCGGGGGACACTGAAGCTTTCTTT. Amino acids: CSAPIPGDTEAFF.

CDR3 bases: TGTGCCATCAGTGAGTCGACAGGGAAAGAGACCCAGTACTTC. This translates into CAISESTGKETQYF. The rearrangement joins TRBV10-3 to TRBJ2-5; TRBD1 agrees at 7 bases. The length of the CDR3 is 14 residues. The ends lost 0 bases at V and 3 bases at J; junction bases unmatched: 1. The germline V gene has CDR1 ENHRY and CDR2 SYGVKD.

The chain couples TRBV12-3 or TRBV12-4 to TRBJ2-7; unclear D gene. V lost 4 bases to trimming and J lost 5 bases, with 9 bases between them. The CDR3 length is 12 residues. CDR3 bases: TGTGCCAGCAGTTATAGGTTGGACGAGCAGTACTTC. It specifies CASSYRLDEQYF.

The CDR3 DNA is TGTGCCAGCAGCCCCCTCGTCAGGGGAAGAGGCAATGAGCAGTTCTTC. Translating gives CASSPLVRGRGNEQFF. J is TRBJ2-1 and V is TRBV7-2; tentative D call: TRBD1 (6 bases). Germline lookup yields CDR1 SGHTA and CDR2 FQGNSA. This CDR3 contains 16 residues. Trimming shortened V by 5 bases and J by 6 bases, and 20 bases separated the two germline ends.

This clonotype was detected once. The DNA for the CDR3 is TGTGCCAGCAGCCCCGACAGGGTGGGTTCTAGCAATCAGCCCCAGCATTTT. It yields the protein CASSPDRVGSSNQPQHF. The rearrangement uses TRBV28 and TRBJ1-5, with TRBD1 matching over 7 bases. Germline CDR1 is MDHEN and CDR2 is SYDVKM. V lost 6 bases and J lost 0; bases outside the gene matches: 11. The length of the CDR3 is 17 residues.

The V and J genes are TRBV27 and TRBJ2-7, with D perhaps TRBD1 (7 bases). This CDR3 is 16 amino acids long. Trimming removed 5 bases from V and 0 bases from J, with 17 bases in between. Germline V CDR1 and CDR2: MNHEY, SMNVEV (reference sequence). The DNA of the CDR3 is TGTGCCAGCAGTCCCCGGGGGACAGCGAGCTCCTACGAGCAGTACTTC. Its translation: CASSPRGTASSYEQYF.

CDR3 DNA: TGCAGTGCGCCGACTAGCGGGGGGTGGGAAGAGACCCAGTACTTC. Residues: CSAPTSGGWEETQYF. V gene TRBV20-1 combines with J gene TRBJ2-5, with 13 bases aligning to TRBD2. Trimming took 6 bases from V and 3 from J; bases not matched to a gene: 7. This CDR3 region has 15 residues. Germline V gene sequence: CDR1 DFQATT, CDR2 SNEGSKA (reference sequence).

The rearrangement links TRBV6-2 or TRBV6-3 to TRBJ1-3, with D perhaps TRBD1 (5 bases). Germline CDR1 and CDR2: MNHEY and SVGEGT. The V end lost 7 bases, the J end lost 0 bases, and 22 bases lay between the germline ends. This CDR3 comprises 18 residues. This chain's CDR3 is CASTVVQGRTYSGNTIYF. CDR3 in DNA: TGTGCCAGCACAGTAGTGCAGGGACGGACCTACTCTGGAAACACCATATATTTT.

The chain has TRBV29-1 and TRBJ2-7; D is possibly TRBD1 (5 bases). V lost 4 bases and J 3 bases, leaving 10 bases between the germline ends. The CDR3 runs to 12 residues. The germline gives CDR1 SQVTM, CDR2 ANQGSEA. CDR3 nucleotide sequence: TGCAGCGTTGCCGACAGTGACTACGAGCAGTACTTC. Its translation is CSVADSDYEQYF.

The chain uses TRBV11-1 and TRBJ1-1; a possible D gene is TRBD1 (5 bases). The germline V and J ends were trimmed by 3 bases and 8 bases, with 19 bases remaining between them. Germline V gene lookup returns CDR1 SGHAT and CDR2 FQDESV (reference sequence). This CDR3 is built from 15 residues. The CDR3 reads CASSFSDSRDEEAFF. The CDR3 DNA reads TGTGCCAGCAGCTTTAGTGACAGCCGAGATGAGGAAGCTTTCTTT.

Written as DNA, the CDR3 is TGTGCCAGCAGCCACCGACCGGGACTAGACGAGGAGCAGTACTTC. It codes for CASSHRPGLDEEQYF. V is TRBV3-1 and J is TRBJ2-7; TRBD2 matches 8 bases. The trim removed 3 bases at V and 7 bases at J, leaving 11 bases unmatched. This CDR3 contains 15 residues. Germline-derived CDR1 and CDR2 are LGHDT and YNNKEL (reference sequence).

V usage is TRBV7-8 and J usage is TRBJ1-1; D possibly corresponds to TRBD1 (5 bases). CDR3 length: 16 amino acids. The V end was cut by 5 bases, the J end by 1 base, with 17 bases between. Germline CDR1 reads SGHVS; CDR2 reads FQNEAQ. The CDR3 DNA follows: TGTGCCAGCAGCCGATTCTCCAGGGTGGAGAACACTGAAGCTTTCTTT. Translated, it gives CASSRFSRVENTEAFF.

This chain connects TRBV27 to TRBJ2-2, with D hard to call. Trimming stripped 1 base from V and 1 base from J, with 4 bases between. The germline V gene encodes CDR1 MNHEY and CDR2 SMNVEV (reference sequence). The CDR3 extends over 14 amino acids. The CDR3: CASSLLGNTGELFF. The DNA for the CDR3 is TGTGCCAGCAGTTTATTAGGGAACACCGGGGAGCTGTTTTTT.

This clonotype occurred once. The rearrangement joins TRBV20-1 to TRBJ1-2, with D uncertain. CDR1 and CDR2 (germline): DFQATT, SNEGSKA (reference sequence). With 8 bases removed from V and 0 bases from J, the gap between germline ends came to 13 bases. CDR3 length: 13 amino acids. CDR3 DNA sequence: TGCAGTCACAGAAGCAGTACTAACTATGGCTACACCTTC. Translating gives CSHRSSTNYGYTF.

This clonotype was seen only once. The gene calls are TRBV5-5 and TRBJ2-5, with D possibly called TRBD1 or TRBD2 (5 bases each). From germline, CDR1 is SGHKS and CDR2 YYEKEE (reference sequence). Trimming removed 2 bases at V and 2 bases at J, with 22 bases between. The CDR3 extends over 18 amino acids. The CDR3 is CASSFGTSGTPEQETQYF. The CDR3 bases are TGTGCCAGCAGCTTCGGGACCAGTGGAACTCCCGAACAAGAGACCCAGTACTTC. The full variable domain, with the rest looked up from reference TRBV5-5 and TRBJ2-5, is DAGVTQSPTHLIKTRGQQVTLRCSPISGHKSVSWYQQVLGQGPQFIFQYYEKEERGRGNFPDRFSARQFPNYSSELNVNALLLGDSALYLCASSFGTSGTPEQETQYFGPGTRLLVL.

This clonotype was counted once. The chain has TRBV5-4 and TRBJ1-1, with D possibly TRBD1 on 6 matching bases. Germline CDR1 is SGHNT and CDR2 is YYREEE (reference sequence). With 7 bases removed from V and 4 bases from J, the gap between germline ends came to 11 bases. There are 12 residues in the CDR3. The CDR3 spells CASGGGITEAFF. The DNA for the CDR3 is TGTGCCAGCGGAGGGGGGATCACTGAAGCTTTCTTT. Based on the CDR3 plus reference TRBV5-4 and TRBJ1-1, the full variable domain is ETGVTQSPTHLIKTRGQQVTLRCSSQSGHNTVSWYQQALGQGPQFIFQYYREEENGRGNFPPRFSGLQFPNYSSELNVNALELDDSALYLCASGGGITEAFFGQGTRLTVV.